These 2 T cell receptor beta chains share one sample of origin, sequenced in a study of cytomegalovirus exposure and HLA in healthy donors. This PCR relied on a set of 60 Vbeta primers and 13 Jbeta primers. Measured with immunoSEQ multiplex PCR; TCRdb has only the in-frame clones, and not every one. The sample gives 150,000 to 200,000 clones, about 80% of which show up once; around 2% is in the top ten. Sequencing used PBMCs. Every receptor here comes from a woman younger than 35 in good health and CMV-seropositive.

The CDR3 region is CASSQEGGLNYEQYF. Here the CDR3 DNA reads TGCGCCAGCAGCCAGGAGGGGGGGCTAAACTACGAGCAGTACTTC. The chain carries TRBV4-1 and TRBJ2-5; D may be TRBD2 (7 bases). Near its end, the DNA agrees better with TRBJ2-7, so the J call may be wrong. Germline assignment: CDR1 MGHRA and CDR2 YSYEKL. This CDR3 is 15 amino acids long.

This clone was seen only once. The CDR3 region has the DNA TGTGCCAGCAGCCCTCGACAGGGGGCAGGAAACACTGAAGCTTTCTTT. This codes for CASSPRQGAGNTEAFF. This rearrangement joins TRBV9 to TRBJ1-1; 10 bases are shared with TRBD1. This CDR3 has 16 amino acids. J was trimmed by 2 bases and V by 4 bases; bases with no gene match: 8. Germline values: CDR1 SGDLS, CDR2 YYNGEE.